This T cell receptor (beta chain) was identified in a study of sequential checkpoint blockade in melanoma. Study-level background: Arm A got nivolumab then ipilimumab; arm B the reverse, 1:1.

The treatment here: randomized to nivolumab then ipilimumab (arm A) or the reverse (arm B). Live CD3+CD8+ CD19− CD56− cells were sorted from PBMCs. This CDR3 is built from 13 residues. Germline CDR1 reads SEHNR; CDR2 reads FQNEAQ (reference sequence). V was clipped by 6 bases and J by 7 bases, with 13 bases between them. The repertoire was sequenced with immunoSEQ multiplex PCR; TCRdb's copy has only in-frame clones and lacks some. The profile covers about 28,000 clones, with about 83% appearing a single time and less than 20% taken by the ten largest. The receptor's source is a human donor with melanoma. The sample was CD8+ T cells sorted from blood (inferred from file names), taken from a patient given nivolumab and ipilimumab in sequence. This chain uses TRBV7-9 with TRBJ2-1; the D gene is possibly TRBD2 (6 bases). CDR3 sequence: CASSLGGSNEQFF. As DNA, the CDR3 is TGTGCCAGCAGTTTGGGGGGTTCTAATGAGCAGTTCTTC. The complete variable domain, with remaining parts taken from reference TRBV7-9 and TRBJ2-1, reads DTGVSQNPRHKITKRGQNVTFRCDPISEHNRLYWYRQTLGQGPEFLTYFQNEAQLEKSRLLSDRFSAERPKGSFSTLEIQRTEQGDSAMYLCASSLGGSNEQFFGPGTRLTVL.